This T cell receptor (beta chain) was captured in a study of metastatic and nonmetastatic thyroid tumors. This clone was detected ten times or more. Its specificity is not known. TCRdb re-called clones via MiXCR from the PCR reads. The table includes 25,000 to 40,000 clones, over 15% detected once. Study-level findings and limits: It was reportedly found that TCR beta diversity was significantly higher in malignant thyroid tumors than in benign nodules, a difference seen in both blood and tumor samples.

Not a single patient had been given any form of treatment at any point before undergoing thyroid surgery. The CDR3 spans 11 residues. CDR1 is SGHTS and CDR2 is YDEGEE in the germline V gene. V was pared by 6 bases and J by 5 bases, with 6 bases between. V and J are TRBV5-8 and TRBJ2-1; D is undetermined. This clonotype originated in a female donor with papillary thyroid cancer or a benign thyroid nodule (not recorded which). Some clones in this sample may be carry-over from other donors' samples. Material for sequencing was blood. The CDR3 protein is CASTRDNEQFF. The CDR3 region has the DNA TGTGCCAGCACCCGAGACAATGAGCAGTTCTTC.